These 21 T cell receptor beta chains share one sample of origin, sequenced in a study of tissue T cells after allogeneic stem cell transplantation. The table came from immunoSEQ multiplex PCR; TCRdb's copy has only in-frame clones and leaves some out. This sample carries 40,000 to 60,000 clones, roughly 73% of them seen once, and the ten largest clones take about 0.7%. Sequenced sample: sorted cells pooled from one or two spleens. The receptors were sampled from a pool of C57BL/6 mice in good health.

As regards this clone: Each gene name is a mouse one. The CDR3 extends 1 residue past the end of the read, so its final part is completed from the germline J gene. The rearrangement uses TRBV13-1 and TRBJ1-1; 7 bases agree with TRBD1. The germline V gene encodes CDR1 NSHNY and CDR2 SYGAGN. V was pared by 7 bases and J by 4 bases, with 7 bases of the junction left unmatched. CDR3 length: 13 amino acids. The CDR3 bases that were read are TGTGCCAGCGAAGAGGGGGCGGGCACAGAAGTCTTC. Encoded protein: CASEEGAGTEVF. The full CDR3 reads CASEEGAGTEVFF.

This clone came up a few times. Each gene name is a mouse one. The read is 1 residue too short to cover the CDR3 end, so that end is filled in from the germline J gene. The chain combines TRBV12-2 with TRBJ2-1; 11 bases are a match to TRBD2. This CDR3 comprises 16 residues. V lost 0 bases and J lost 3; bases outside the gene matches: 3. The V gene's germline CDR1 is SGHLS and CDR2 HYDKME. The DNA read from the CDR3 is TGTGCCAGCTCTCTCGGACTGGGGGGTTTCTATGCTGAGCAGTTC. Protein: CASSLGLGGFYAEQF. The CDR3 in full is CASSLGLGGFYAEQFF.

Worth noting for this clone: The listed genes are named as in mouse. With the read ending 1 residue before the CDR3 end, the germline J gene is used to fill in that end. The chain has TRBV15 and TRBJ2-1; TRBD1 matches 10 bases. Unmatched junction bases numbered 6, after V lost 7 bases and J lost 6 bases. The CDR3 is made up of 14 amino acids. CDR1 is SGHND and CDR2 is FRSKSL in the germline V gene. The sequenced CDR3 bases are TGTGCCAGCATCCCCGGGACAGGGGTTGCTGAGCAGTTC. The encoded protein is CASIPGTGVAEQF. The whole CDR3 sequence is CASIPGTGVAEQFF.

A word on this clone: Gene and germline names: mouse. The CDR3 region is CASSFAGGIQDTQYF. The CDR3 DNA, read in part, is TGTGCTAGCAGTTTTGCAGGGGGCATCCAAGACACCCAGTAC. The chain combines TRBV29 with TRBJ2-5; 8 bases are a match to TRBD1. With the read ending 1 residue before the CDR3 end, the germline J gene is used to fill in that end. The CDR3 is 15 amino acids. V lost 3 bases and J lost 2; bases outside the gene matches: 4. Germline V gene sequence: CDR1 MSHET, CDR2 SYDVDS.

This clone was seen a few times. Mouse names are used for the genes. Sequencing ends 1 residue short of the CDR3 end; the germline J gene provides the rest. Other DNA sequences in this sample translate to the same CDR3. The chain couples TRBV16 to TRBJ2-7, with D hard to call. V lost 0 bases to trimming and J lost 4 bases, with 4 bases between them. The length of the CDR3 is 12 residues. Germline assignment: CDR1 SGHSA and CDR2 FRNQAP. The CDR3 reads CASSLDSYEQYF. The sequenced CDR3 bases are TGTGCAAGCAGCTTAGATTCGTATGAACAGTAC.

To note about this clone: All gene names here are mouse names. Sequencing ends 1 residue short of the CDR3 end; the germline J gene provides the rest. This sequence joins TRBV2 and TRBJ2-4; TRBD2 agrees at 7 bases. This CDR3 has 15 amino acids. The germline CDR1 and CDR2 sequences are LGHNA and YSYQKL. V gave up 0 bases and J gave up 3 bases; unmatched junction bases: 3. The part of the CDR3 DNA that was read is TGTGCCAGCAGCCAAGAGGCCTGGGGGCAAAACACCTTGTAC. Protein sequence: CASSQEAWGQNTLY. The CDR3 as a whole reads CASSQEAWGQNTLYF.

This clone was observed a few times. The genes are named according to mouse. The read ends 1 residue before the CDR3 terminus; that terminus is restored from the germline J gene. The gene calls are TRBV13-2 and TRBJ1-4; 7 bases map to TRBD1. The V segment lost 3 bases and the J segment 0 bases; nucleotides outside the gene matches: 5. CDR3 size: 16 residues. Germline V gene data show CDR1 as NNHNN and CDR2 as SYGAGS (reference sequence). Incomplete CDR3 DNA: TGTGCCAGCGGTGCAACCGGGACAGTTTCCAACGAAAGATTATTT. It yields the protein CASGATGTVSNERLF. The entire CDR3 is CASGATGTVSNERLFF.

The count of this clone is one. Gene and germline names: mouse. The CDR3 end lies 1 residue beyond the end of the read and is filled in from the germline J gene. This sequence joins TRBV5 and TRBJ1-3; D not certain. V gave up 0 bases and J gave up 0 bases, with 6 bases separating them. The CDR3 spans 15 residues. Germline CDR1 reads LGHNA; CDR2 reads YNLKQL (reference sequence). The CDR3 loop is CASSQDAYSGNTLYF. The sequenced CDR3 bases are TGTGCCAGCAGCCAAGACGCCTATTCTGGAAATACGCTCTAT.

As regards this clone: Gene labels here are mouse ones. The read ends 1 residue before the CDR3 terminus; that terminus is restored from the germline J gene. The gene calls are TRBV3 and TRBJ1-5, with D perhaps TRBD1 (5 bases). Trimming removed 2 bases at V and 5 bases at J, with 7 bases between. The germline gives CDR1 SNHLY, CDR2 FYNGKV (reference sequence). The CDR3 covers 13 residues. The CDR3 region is CASSLPGDQAPLF. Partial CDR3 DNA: TGTGCCAGCAGCTTACCGGGGGACCAGGCTCCGCTT.

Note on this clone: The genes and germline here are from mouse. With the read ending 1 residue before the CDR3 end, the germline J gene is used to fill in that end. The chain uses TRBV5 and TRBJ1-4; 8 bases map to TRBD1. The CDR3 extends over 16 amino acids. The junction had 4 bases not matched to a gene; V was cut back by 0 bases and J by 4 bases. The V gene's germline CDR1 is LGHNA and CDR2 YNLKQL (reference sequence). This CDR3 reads CASSQDKGQGNERLFF. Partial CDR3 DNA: TGTGCCAGCAGCCAAGATAAAGGACAGGGCAACGAAAGATTATTT.

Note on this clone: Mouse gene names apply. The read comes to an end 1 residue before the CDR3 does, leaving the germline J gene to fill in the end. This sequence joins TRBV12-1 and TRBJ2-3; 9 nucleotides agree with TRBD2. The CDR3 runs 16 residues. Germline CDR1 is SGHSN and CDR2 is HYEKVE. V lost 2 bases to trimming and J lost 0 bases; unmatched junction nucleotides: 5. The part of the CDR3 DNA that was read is TGTGCCAGCTCTCCCGGGACTGGGCGTAGTGCAGAAACGCTGTAT. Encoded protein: CASSPGTGRSAETLY. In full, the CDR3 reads CASSPGTGRSAETLYF.

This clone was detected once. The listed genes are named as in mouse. The CDR3 sequence is CGARDWGGRENTLYF. CDR3 DNA (partial): TGTGGTGCTAGGGACTGGGGGGGCCGGGAAAACACCTTGTAC. The rearrangement uses TRBV20 and TRBJ2-4, with 10 bases that match TRBD2. The sequenced fragment ends 1 residue before the CDR3 boundary, so the rest is inferred from the germline J gene. The J segment lost 4 bases and the V segment lost 0 bases, leaving 4 bases of the junction unmatched. CDR1 is GFQATS, CDR2 STVNSAI, per germline. The CDR3 spans 15 residues.

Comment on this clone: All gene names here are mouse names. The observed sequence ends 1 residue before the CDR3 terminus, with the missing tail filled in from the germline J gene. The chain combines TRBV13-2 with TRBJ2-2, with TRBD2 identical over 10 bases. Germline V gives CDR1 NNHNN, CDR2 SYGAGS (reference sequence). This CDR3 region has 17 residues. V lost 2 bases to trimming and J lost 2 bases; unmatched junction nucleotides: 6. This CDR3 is CASGERLGGRNTGQLYF. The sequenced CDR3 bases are TGTGCCAGCGGTGAAAGGCTGGGGGGGCGCAACACCGGGCAGCTCTAC.

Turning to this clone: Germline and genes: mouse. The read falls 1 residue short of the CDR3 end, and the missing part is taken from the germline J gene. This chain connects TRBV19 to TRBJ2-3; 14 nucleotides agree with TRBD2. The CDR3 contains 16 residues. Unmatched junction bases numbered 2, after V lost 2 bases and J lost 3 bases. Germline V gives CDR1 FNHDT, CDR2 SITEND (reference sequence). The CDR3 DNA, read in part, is TGTGCCAGCAGTATGGGACTGGGGGGGCGAGCAGAAACGCTGTAT. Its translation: CASSMGLGGRAETLY. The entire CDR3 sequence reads CASSMGLGGRAETLYF.

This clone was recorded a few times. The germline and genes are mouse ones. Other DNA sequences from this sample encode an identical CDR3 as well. The sequenced CDR3 bases are TGTGCCAGCAGCCAACTGGGGTCCTCCTATGAACAGTAC. Amino acid sequence: CASSQLGSSYEQY. The full CDR3 protein is CASSQLGSSYEQYF. The chain combines TRBV5 with TRBJ2-7; maybe TRBD2 (6 bases). The read halts 1 residue ahead of the CDR3 end, with the missing end drawn from the germline J gene. This CDR3 spans 14 amino acids. The ends were cut back, 2 bases at V and 0 bases at J, with 8 bases in the middle. Germline CDR1 and CDR2: LGHNA and YNLKQL (reference sequence).

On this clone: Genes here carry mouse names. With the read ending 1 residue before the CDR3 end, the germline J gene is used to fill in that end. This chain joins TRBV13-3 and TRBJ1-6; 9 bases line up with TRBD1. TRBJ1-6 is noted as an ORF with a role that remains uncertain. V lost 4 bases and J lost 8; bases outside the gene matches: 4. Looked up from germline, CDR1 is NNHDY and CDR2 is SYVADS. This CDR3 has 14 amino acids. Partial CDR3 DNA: TGTGCCAGCAGTCTACAGGGGGCGGATTCGCCCCTCTAC. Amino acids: CASSLQGADSPLY. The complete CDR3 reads CASSLQGADSPLYF.

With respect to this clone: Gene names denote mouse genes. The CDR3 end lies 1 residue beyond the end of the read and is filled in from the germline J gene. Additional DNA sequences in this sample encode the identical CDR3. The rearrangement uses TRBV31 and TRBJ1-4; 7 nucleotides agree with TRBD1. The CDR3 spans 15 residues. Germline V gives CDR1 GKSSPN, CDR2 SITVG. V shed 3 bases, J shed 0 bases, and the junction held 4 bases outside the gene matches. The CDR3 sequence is CAWSPGQISNERLFF. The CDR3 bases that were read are TGTGCCTGGAGCCCGGGACAGATTTCCAACGAAAGATTATTT. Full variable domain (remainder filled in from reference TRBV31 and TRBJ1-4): AQTIHQWPVAEIKAVGSPLSLGCTIKGKSSPNLYWYWQATGGTLQQLFYSITVGQVESVVQLNLSASRPKDDQFILSTEKLLLSHSGFYLCAWSPGQISNERLFFGHGTKLSVL.

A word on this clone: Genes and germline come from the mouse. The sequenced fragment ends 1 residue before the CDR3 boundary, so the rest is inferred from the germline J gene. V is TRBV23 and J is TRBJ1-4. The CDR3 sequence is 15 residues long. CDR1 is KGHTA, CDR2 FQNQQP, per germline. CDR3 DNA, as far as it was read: TGCTCCAGCAGTCAAATGCCGGCGTCCAACGAAAGATTATTT. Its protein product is CSSSQMPASNERLF. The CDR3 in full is CSSSQMPASNERLFF.

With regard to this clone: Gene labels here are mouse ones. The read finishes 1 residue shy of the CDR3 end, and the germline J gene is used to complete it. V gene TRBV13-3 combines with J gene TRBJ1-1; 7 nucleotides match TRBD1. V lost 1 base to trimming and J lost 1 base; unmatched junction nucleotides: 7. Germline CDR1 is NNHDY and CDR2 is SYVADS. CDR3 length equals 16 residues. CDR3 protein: CASSDWLGQRNTEVFF. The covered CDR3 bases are TGTGCCAGCAGTGATTGGTTGGGACAGAGAAACACAGAAGTCTTC.

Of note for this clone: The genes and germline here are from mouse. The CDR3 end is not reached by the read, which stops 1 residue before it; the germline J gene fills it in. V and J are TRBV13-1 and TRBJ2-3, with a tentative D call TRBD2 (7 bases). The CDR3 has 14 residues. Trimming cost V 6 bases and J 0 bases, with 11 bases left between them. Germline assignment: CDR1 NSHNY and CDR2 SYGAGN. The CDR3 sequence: CASKGGTSAETLYF. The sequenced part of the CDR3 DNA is TGTGCCAGCAAGGGGGGGACTAGTGCAGAAACGCTGTAT.

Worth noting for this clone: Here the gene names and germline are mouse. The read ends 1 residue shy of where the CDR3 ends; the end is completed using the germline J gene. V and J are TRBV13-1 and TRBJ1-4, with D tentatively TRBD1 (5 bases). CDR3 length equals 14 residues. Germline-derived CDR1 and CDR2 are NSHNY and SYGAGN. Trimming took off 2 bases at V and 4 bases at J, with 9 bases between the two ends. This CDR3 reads CASSDRDGNERLFF. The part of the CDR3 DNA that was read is TGTGCCAGCAGTGACCGGGACGGCAACGAAAGATTATTT.